These 23 T cell receptor beta chains came from one sample sequenced in a study of T cell clones after liver transplantation (dated by TCRdb to between 2018 and 2021). Libraries came from the immunoSEQ multiplex PCR assay. Drawn from immuneACCESS, this table holds only the in-frame rearrangements with V and J called that TCRdb kept. Clones are partly lost; checked studies trace under half to an unresolved V gene and leave the rest unexplained. This sample lists more than 20,000 clones; around 93% were detected once. The ten most abundant clones make up 20% to 30% of the sample. Sequences were derived from CD8+ T cells from blood, sampled less than 27 months after liver transplant. The receptor source for this set is a human patient who received a liver transplant. After a transplant, the donor of the graft may account for some T cells.

The J gene is TRBJ2-7, the V gene TRBV7-2, with D uncertain. The CDR3 is 14 amino acids. CDR1 and CDR2 (germline): SGHTA, FQGNSA. The V and J ends lost 1 base and 2 bases respectively, with 9 bases between them. The CDR3: CASSLVNTAYEQYF. The DNA of the CDR3 is TGTGCCAGCAGCTTAGTAAATACTGCCTACGAGCAGTACTTC.

This chain links TRBV7-2 with TRBJ2-1, with 11 bases identical to TRBD2. Losses at the gene ends were 6 bases for V and 1 base for J; bases not matched to a gene: 5. CDR1 is SGHTA, CDR2 FQGNSA, per germline. This CDR3 is 16 amino acids long. The CDR3 DNA is TGTGCCAGCAGGGAAACTAGCGGGAGATCCTACAATGAGCAGTTCTTC. Translating gives CASRETSGRSYNEQFF.

This chain joins TRBV27 and TRBJ2-7; 10 bases map to TRBD1. The germline gives CDR1 MNHEY, CDR2 SMNVEV (reference sequence). The CDR3 has 14 amino acids. Trimming at V came to 2 bases and at J to 6 bases, leaving 4 bases not matched to a gene. DNA of the CDR3: TGTGCCAGCAGTTTAAGGGACAGGGGACCCGAGCAGTACTTC. Its protein product is CASSLRDRGPEQYF.

V usage is TRBV5-1 and J usage is TRBJ2-3; no clear D. The V and J ends lost 2 bases and 0 bases respectively, with 7 bases between them. CDR3 length: 14 residues. Germline V lookup: CDR1 SGHRS, CDR2 YFSETQ. The CDR3 nucleotides read TGCGCCAGCAGCTTCGTGGACAGCACAGATACGCAGTATTTT. This codes for CASSFVDSTDTQYF.

The gene calls are TRBV7-3 and TRBJ2-3; possibly TRBD1 or TRBD2 for D (5 bases each). V lost 2 bases and J lost 1, with 16 bases in between. Germline V gene sequence: CDR1 SGHTA, CDR2 FQGTGA. The CDR3 loop spans 17 amino acids. CDR3: CASSLQGNRRGTDTQYF. In DNA form, the CDR3 reads TGTGCCAGCAGCTTACAAGGGAACAGGCGGGGCACAGATACGCAGTATTTT.

The chain is built from TRBV19 and TRBJ1-1, with D hard to call. This CDR3 region has 12 residues. Per germline, CDR1 LNHDA and CDR2 SQIVND (reference sequence). V was cut by 5 bases and J by 4 bases, with 8 bases left in between. CDR3 sequence: CASSGVTTEAFF. CDR3 bases: TGTGCCAGTAGTGGGGTTACCACTGAAGCTTTCTTT.

The chain has TRBV27 and TRBJ2-3, with 8 bases identical to TRBD2. Germline V gives CDR1 MNHEY, CDR2 SMNVEV (reference sequence). After removal of 4 bases from V and 0 bases from J, the junction contained 12 bases not matched to a gene. CDR3 length: 18 residues. The CDR3: CASSSQREQNPSTDTQYF. CDR3 nucleotide sequence: TGTGCCAGCAGTTCACAGCGGGAGCAGAACCCAAGCACAGATACGCAGTATTTT.

This sequence joins TRBV19 and TRBJ1-1, with D possibly being TRBD1 (5 bases). Trimming took 5 bases from V and 7 from J, leaving 14 bases between them. CDR1 is LNHDA, CDR2 SQIVND, per germline (reference sequence). The CDR3 covers 13 residues. CDR3 amino acids: CASSPPGRFEAFF. Written as DNA, the CDR3 is TGTGCCAGTAGTCCCCCGGGGCGATTTGAAGCTTTCTTT.

This clone was seen a handful of times. The chain uses TRBV9 and TRBJ2-5; 11 nucleotides agree with TRBD1. Germline assignment: CDR1 SGDLS and CDR2 YYNGEE. This CDR3 has 15 amino acids. V trimming: 2 bases; J trimming: 5 bases; junction bases outside the gene matches: 5. DNA of the CDR3: TGTGCCAGCAGCGTCGGACAGGGGGCGCTTGAGACCCAGTACTTC. It translates to CASSVGQGALETQYF.

This chain joins TRBV6-1 and TRBJ2-7; D possibly corresponds to TRBD1 (6 bases). The CDR3 totals 15 residues. The V end was cut by 5 bases, the J end by 2 bases, with 16 bases between. The germline gives CDR1 MNHNS, CDR2 SASEGT. The CDR3: CASSLRDTVPYEQYF. The CDR3 DNA is TGTGCCAGCAGTCTTCGGGACACAGTCCCCTACGAGCAGTACTTC.

This chain uses TRBV7-6 with TRBJ2-2; perhaps TRBD2 as D (6 bases). This CDR3 spans 18 amino acids. Germline V CDR1 and CDR2: SGHVS, FNYEAQ. V gave up 1 base and J gave up 1 base, with 16 bases separating them. CDR3 region: CASSLVAVGAGNTGELFF. The CDR3, as DNA: TGTGCCAGCAGCTTAGTGGCGGTAGGAGCGGGGAACACCGGGGAGCTGTTTTTT.

The chain employs TRBV27 and TRBJ2-7; 7 bases map to TRBD1. This CDR3 spans 16 amino acids. Losses at the gene ends were 3 bases for V and 2 bases for J; bases not matched to a gene: 10. From germline, CDR1 is MNHEY and CDR2 SMNVEV (reference sequence). The chain's CDR3 is CASSFSTGALAYEQYF. The DNA of the CDR3 is TGTGCCAGCAGTTTCTCTACAGGGGCCCTCGCCTACGAGCAGTACTTC.

This clone was counted a single time. This chain joins TRBV9 and TRBJ2-3, with TRBD2 identical over 11 bases. Per the germline V gene, CDR1 is SGDLS and CDR2 is YYNGEE. CDR3 length: 18 amino acids. V lost 3 bases to trimming and J lost 2 bases; unmatched junction nucleotides: 11. CDR3 DNA sequence: TGTGCCAGCAGCGAGGGATCGGGACTAGCGGTACCCACAGATACGCAGTATTTT. Translation: CASSEGSGLAVPTDTQYF.

The genes are TRBV9 and TRBJ2-5; TRBD1 matches at 8 bases. Germline V gene lookup returns CDR1 SGDLS and CDR2 YYNGEE. Germline trimming cut 4 bases from V and 6 bases from J; bases unmatched to any gene: 8. The CDR3 has 14 residues. The CDR3 sequence: CASSKTGEMQTQYF. CDR3 DNA: TGTGCCAGCAGCAAGACAGGGGAAATGCAGACCCAGTACTTC. Full variable domain (rest looked up from reference TRBV9 and TRBJ2-5): DSGVTQTPKHLITATGQRVTLRCSPRSGDLSVYWYQQSLDQGLQFLIQYYNGEERAKGNILERFSAQQFPDLHSELNLSSLELGDSALYFCASSKTGEMQTQYFGPGTRLLVL.

The rearrangement joins TRBV5-4 to TRBJ2-7; tentative D call: TRBD1 (7 bases). The CDR3 is 16 residues long. Germline lookup yields CDR1 SGHNT and CDR2 YYREEE (reference sequence). Deletions cut 1 base from V and 6 bases from J, with 20 bases between. The CDR3 protein is CASSLFGARGASEQYF. CDR3 bases: TGTGCCAGCAGCTTGTTTGGGGCCAGGGGGGCTTCCGAGCAGTACTTC.

V usage is TRBV11-2 and J usage is TRBJ2-1; D is ambiguous. Germline V CDR1 and CDR2: SGHAT, FQNNGV. With 5 bases removed from V and 0 bases from J, the gap between germline ends came to 17 bases. The CDR3 spans 17 residues. CDR3 protein: CASSPLPPTISYNEQFF. CDR3 nucleotide sequence: TGTGCCAGCAGCCCCCTGCCGCCTACTATCTCCTACAATGAGCAGTTCTTC.

This chain uses TRBV9 with TRBJ2-4; D remains unclear. The germline V and J ends were trimmed by 0 bases and 8 bases, with 15 bases remaining between them. The germline V gene has CDR1 SGDLS and CDR2 YYNGEE. The CDR3 covers 15 residues. The CDR3 is CASSVEGSRSDIQYF. For the CDR3, the DNA is TGTGCCAGCAGCGTAGAGGGCTCCAGGTCGGACATTCAGTACTTC.

This chain joins TRBV5-6 and TRBJ2-5; D remains unclear. Deletions cut 1 base from V and 2 bases from J, with 15 bases between. The CDR3 has 16 amino acids. The germline CDR1 and CDR2 sequences are SGHDT and YYEEEE. The CDR3 DNA reads TGTGCCAGCAGCTTGTACTATAGAGACTTACAAGAGACCCAGTACTTC. Translation gives CASSLYYRDLQETQYF.

The V and J genes are TRBV2 and TRBJ2-1, with D perhaps TRBD2 (5 bases). The germline V and J ends were trimmed by 7 bases and 7 bases, with 8 bases remaining between them. CDR1 and CDR2 (germline): SNHLY, FYNNEI. CDR3 length: 11 residues. The CDR3 DNA sequence: TGTGCCAGCATAGCGCGAAATGAGCAGTTCTTC. Its protein product is CASIARNEQFF.

In the case of this clone: An end of the junction differs from the germline gene, which may be a read error. The chain combines TRBV7-7 with TRBJ2-5, with 7 positions matching TRBD2. The CDR3 loop spans 15 amino acids. The germline gives CDR1 SSHAT, CDR2 FNYEAQ (reference sequence). The CDR3 DNA reads as TGTGCTAGCAGCGACTTCCCGGGAGGCCAAGAGACCCAGTACTTC. Encoded protein: CASSDFPGGQETQYF.

The count of this clone is one. The rearrangement uses TRBV6-5 and TRBJ2-7; 8 bases align to TRBD1. The trim removed 4 bases at V and 2 bases at J, leaving 4 bases unmatched. This CDR3 region has 14 residues. Germline loops: CDR1 MNHEY, CDR2 SVGAGI. The chain's CDR3 is CASSFLTGAYEQYF. CDR3 coding DNA: TGTGCCAGCAGTTTTCTGACAGGGGCCTACGAGCAGTACTTC.

V usage is TRBV5-5 and J usage is TRBJ1-2; D remains unclear. V was trimmed by 1 base and J by 2 bases, leaving 9 bases between them. The CDR3 spans 14 residues. Germline V gene data show CDR1 as SGHKS and CDR2 as YYEKEE (reference sequence). Here the CDR3 DNA reads TGTGCCAGCAGCTTGTTGATGGGGAACTATGGCTACACCTTC. Residues: CASSLLMGNYGYTF.

The chain recombines TRBV27 with TRBJ2-7; D perhaps matches TRBD1 (6 bases). The CDR3 spans 13 residues. V was clipped by 6 bases and J by 0 bases, with 9 bases between them. Germline CDR1 is MNHEY and CDR2 is SMNVEV (reference sequence). CDR3: CASRVQGSYEQYF. DNA for the CDR3: TGTGCCAGCAGGGTACAGGGCTCCTACGAGCAGTACTTC.